This T cell receptor (beta chain) came from a study of blood T cell repertoires in COVID-19. At the level of the study: Specimens from acute and convalescent COVID-19 originated in the United States, Italy and Spain. Sample material is recorded as cDNA or gDNA derived from T cells, B-cell-depleted T cells, or PBMCs.

In the authors' workflow: Researchers report that nucleated cell counts were estimated from reference gene primer amplification. Method: immunoSEQ multiplex PCR; TCRdb's copy keeps in-frame clones and lacks some. For V, J and clone size, that table is used; D and trimming come from the DNA. The table shows almost 200,000 clones, with about 86% occurring only once. J gave up 2 bases and V 4 bases, and 7 bases lay outside the gene matches. The CDR3 contains 16 residues. Germline V gene data show CDR1 as SQVTM and CDR2 as ANQGSEA. The chain has TRBV29-1 and TRBJ2-3; 12 nucleotides agree with TRBD1. Sequences were obtained from peripheral blood. The sequence derives from a woman between 65 and 79 years old with acute or convalescent COVID-19. The CDR3 DNA is TGCAGCGTTGGGGACAGGGGGCAGGGTCACACAGATACGCAGTATTTT. Amino acids: CSVGDRGQGHTDTQYF.